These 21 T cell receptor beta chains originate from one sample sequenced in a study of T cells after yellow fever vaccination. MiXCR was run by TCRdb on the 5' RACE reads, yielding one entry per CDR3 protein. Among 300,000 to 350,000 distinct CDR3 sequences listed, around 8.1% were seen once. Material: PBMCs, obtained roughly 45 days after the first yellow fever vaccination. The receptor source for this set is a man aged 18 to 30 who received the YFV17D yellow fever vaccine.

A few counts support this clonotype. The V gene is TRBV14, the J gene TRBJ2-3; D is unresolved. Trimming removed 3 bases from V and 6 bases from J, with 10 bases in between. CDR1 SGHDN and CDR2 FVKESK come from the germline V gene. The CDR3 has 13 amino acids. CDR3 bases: TGTGCCAGCAGCCATGCCCTAGTGGATACGCAGTATTTT. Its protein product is CASSHALVDTQYF.

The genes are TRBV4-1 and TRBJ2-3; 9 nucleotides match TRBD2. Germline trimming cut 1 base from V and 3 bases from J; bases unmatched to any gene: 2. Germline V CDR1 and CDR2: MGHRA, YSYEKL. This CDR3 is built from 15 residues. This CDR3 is CASSQGGGATDTQYF. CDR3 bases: TGCGCCAGCAGCCAAGGCGGGGGGGCGACAGATACGCAGTATTTT.

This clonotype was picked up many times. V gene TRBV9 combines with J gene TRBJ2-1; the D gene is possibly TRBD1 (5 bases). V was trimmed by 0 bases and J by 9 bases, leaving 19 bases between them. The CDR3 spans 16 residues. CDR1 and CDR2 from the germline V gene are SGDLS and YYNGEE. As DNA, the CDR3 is TGTGCCAGCAGCGTAGACGGCAGCGTCAGGGTGGGTGAGCAGTTCTTC. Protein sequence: CASSVDGSVRVGEQFF.

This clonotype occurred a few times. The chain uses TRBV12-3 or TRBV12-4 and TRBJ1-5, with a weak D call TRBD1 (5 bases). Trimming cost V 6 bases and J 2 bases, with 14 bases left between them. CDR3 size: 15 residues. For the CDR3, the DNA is TGTGCCAGCAGGGGTTGGTTAGGGGGCAATCAGCCCCAGCATTTT. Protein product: CASRGWLGGNQPQHF.

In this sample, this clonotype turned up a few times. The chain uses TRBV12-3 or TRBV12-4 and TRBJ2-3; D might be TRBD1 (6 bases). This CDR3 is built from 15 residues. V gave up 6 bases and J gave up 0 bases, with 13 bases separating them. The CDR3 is CASRSLRGSTDTQYF. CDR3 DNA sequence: TGTGCCAGCAGGTCTCTGAGGGGGAGCACAGATACGCAGTATTTT.

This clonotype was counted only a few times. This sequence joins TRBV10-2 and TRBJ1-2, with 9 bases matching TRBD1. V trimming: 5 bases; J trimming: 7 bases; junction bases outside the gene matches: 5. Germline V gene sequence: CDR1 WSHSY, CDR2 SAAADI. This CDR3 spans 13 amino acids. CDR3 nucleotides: TGCGCCAGCAGTCCCGGGACAGGGCCTGGCTACACCTTC. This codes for CASSPGTGPGYTF.

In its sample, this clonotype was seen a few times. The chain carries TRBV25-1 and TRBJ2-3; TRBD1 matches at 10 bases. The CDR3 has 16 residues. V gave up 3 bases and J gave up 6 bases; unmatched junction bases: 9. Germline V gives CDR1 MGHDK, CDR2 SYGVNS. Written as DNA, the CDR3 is TGTGCCAGCAGTGATCGGGACAGGGGCATATATGATACGCAGTATTTT. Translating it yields CASSDRDRGIYDTQYF. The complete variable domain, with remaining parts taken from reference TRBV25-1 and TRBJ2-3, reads EADIYQTPRYLVIGTGKKITLECSQTMGHDKMYWYQQDPGMELHLIHYSYGVNSTEKGDLSSESTVSRIRTEHFPLTLESARPSHTSQYLCASSDRDRGIYDTQYFGPGTRLTVL.

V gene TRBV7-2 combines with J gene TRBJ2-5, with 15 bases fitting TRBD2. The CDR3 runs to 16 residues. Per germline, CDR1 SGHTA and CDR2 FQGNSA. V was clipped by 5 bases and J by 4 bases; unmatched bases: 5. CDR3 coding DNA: TGTGCCAGCAGCCGGACTAGCGGGGGGGGCCCAGAGACCCAGTACTTC. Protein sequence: CASSRTSGGGPETQYF.

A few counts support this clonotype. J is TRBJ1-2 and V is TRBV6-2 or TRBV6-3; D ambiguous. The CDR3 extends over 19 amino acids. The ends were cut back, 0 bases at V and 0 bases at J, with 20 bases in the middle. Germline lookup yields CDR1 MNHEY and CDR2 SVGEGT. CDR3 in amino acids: CASSYSRWGGLQTNYGYTF. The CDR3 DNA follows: TGTGCCAGCAGTTACTCCCGCTGGGGAGGTCTTCAGACTAACTATGGCTACACCTTC.

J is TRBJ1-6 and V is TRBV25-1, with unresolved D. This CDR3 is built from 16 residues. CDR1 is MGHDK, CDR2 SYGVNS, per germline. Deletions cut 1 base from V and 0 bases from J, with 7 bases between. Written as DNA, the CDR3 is TGTGCCAGCAGTGAATCTGGAAGCTCCTATAATTCACCCCTCCACTTT. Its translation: CASSESGSSYNSPLHF.

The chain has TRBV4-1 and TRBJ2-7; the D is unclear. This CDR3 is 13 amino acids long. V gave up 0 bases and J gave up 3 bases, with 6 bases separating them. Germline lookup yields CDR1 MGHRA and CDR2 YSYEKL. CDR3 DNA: TGCGCCAGCAGCCAAGAACGGGTCTACGAGCAGTACTTC. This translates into CASSQERVYEQYF.

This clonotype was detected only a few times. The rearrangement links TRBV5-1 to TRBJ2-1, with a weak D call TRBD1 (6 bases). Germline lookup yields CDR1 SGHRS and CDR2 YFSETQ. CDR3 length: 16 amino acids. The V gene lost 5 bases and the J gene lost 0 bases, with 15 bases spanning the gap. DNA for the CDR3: TGCGCCAGCAGTTACCCAGGGGCCAGCTCCTACAATGAGCAGTTCTTC. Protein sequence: CASSYPGASSYNEQFF.

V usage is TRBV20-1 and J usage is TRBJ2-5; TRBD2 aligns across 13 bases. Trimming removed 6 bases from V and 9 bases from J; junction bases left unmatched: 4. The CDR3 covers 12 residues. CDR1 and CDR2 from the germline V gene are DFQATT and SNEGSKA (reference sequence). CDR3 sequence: CSAGTSGESQYF. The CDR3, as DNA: TGCAGTGCCGGGACTAGCGGGGAGTCCCAGTACTTC.

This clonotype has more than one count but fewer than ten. The CDR3 loop reads CASSVTGARSGANVLTF. The DNA for the CDR3 is TGTGCCAGCAGCGTGACAGGGGCTCGCTCTGGGGCCAACGTCCTGACTTTC. V gene TRBV5-5 combines with J gene TRBJ2-6, with TRBD1 matching over 8 bases. In germline, CDR1 is SGHKS, CDR2 YYEKEE (reference sequence). CDR3 length equals 17 residues. V dropped 4 bases and J dropped 0; count of bases not matched to a gene: 6. The entire variable domain, with the rest obtained from reference TRBV5-5 and TRBJ2-6, is as follows: DAGVTQSPTHLIKTRGQQVTLRCSPISGHKSVSWYQQVLGQGPQFIFQYYEKEERGRGNFPDRFSARQFPNYSSELNVNALLLGDSALYLCASSVTGARSGANVLTFGAGSRLTVL.

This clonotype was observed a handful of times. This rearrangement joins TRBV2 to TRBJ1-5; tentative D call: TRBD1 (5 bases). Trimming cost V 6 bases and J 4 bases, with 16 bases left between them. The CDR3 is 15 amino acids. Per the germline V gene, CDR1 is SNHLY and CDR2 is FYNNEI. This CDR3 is CASSPSTGGNQPQHF. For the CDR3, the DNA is TGTGCCAGCAGCCCATCGACCGGGGGGAATCAGCCCCAGCATTTT.

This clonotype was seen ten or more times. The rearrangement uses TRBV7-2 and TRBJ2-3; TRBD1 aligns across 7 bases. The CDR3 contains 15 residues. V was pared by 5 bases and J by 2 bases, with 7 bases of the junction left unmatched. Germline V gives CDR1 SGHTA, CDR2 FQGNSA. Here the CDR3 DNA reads TGTGCCAGCAGCCTAGGACAGGTACACACAGATACGCAGTATTTT. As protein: CASSLGQVHTDTQYF.

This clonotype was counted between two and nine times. CDR3 amino acids: CASTRRVAYEQYF. The DNA for the CDR3 is TGTGCCAGCACAAGAAGGGTCGCCTACGAGCAGTACTTC. The gene calls are TRBV6-2 or TRBV6-3 and TRBJ2-7, with D uncertain. Trimming stripped 7 bases from V and 2 bases from J, with 12 bases between. Looked up from germline, CDR1 is MNHEY and CDR2 is SVGEGT. The CDR3 runs to 13 residues.

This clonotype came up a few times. CDR3 in amino acids: CATHGTDTQYF. The CDR3 DNA reads as TGTGCCACCCACGGAACAGATACGCAGTATTTT. The chain uses TRBV6-2 or TRBV6-3 and TRBJ2-3; D is ambiguous. Trimming pared 10 bases from V and 3 bases from J, leaving 8 bases between. Germline CDR1 is MNHEY and CDR2 is SVGEGT. The CDR3 covers 11 residues.

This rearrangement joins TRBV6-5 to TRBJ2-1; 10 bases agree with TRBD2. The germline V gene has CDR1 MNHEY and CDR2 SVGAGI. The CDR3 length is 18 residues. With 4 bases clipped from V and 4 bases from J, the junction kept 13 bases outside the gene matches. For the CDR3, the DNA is TGTGCCAGCAGTTGGGGGACAGGTAGCGGGGGGATGTACAATGAGCAGTTCTTC. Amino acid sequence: CASSWGTGSGGMYNEQFF.

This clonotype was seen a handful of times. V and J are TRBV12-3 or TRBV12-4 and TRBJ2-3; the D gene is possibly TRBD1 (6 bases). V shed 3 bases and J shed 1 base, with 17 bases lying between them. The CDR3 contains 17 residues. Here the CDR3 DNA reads TGTGCCAGCAGTTTGGGCGTGTGGGGGCGGGGCACAGATACGCAGTATTTT. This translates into CASSLGVWGRGTDTQYF.

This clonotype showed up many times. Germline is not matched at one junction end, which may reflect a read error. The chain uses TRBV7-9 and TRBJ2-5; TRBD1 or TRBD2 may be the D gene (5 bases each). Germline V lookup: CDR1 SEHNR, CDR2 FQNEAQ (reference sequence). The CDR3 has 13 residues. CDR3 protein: CASSLGTRETQYF. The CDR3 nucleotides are TGCGCCAGCAGCTTGGGGACCCGGGAGACCCAGTACTTC.